This TCR beta chain was captured by sequencing in a study of blood T cells in healthy people across ages. General study points: Comparison with aged donors showed that long-lived donors had more naive CD4+ cells and higher diversity.

On this clonotype: Its antigen is as yet unknown.

A sample-barcoded 5' primer and a J-beta primer mix were used in a second PCR of about 7 to 12 cycles. Each CDR3 protein gets one entry after TCRdb re-called the 5' RACE reads with MiXCR. The table lists hundreds of thousands of distinct CDR3 sequences, 20% to 30% of them singletons, with 9.4% in the top ten. These same data were also listed under a study on T cells of mothers and their children. This second report adds: The study sampled a few healthy Caucasian mothers and their six children. Overlap measured in related mother-child pairs was slightly, non-significantly higher than in unrelated pairs.

Specimen: blood. This clonotype originated in a boy younger than 18 in good health.

CDR3 sequence: CASSRQGRITYEQYF. The CDR3 DNA reads TGTGCCAGCAGCAGGCAGGGACGGATAACCTACGAGCAGTACTTC. The genes are TRBV5-5 and TRBJ2-7; the D gene could be TRBD1 or TRBD2 (5 bases each). CDR1 is SGHKS and CDR2 is YYEKEE in the germline V gene (reference sequence). Trimming took off 4 bases at V and 2 bases at J, with 16 bases between the two ends. The CDR3 has 15 residues.